The clone carrying this TCR beta chain was observed a single time. Its antigen is not known. These data belong to a study of shared clonotypes between healthy human individuals. Donors were Caucasian adults residing in Nashville, Tennessee, USA. Study-wide results and limits: Measured sharing among donors was expected to vary with sequencing depth.

The authors sequenced unsorted PBMC DNA on ten immunoSEQ deep assay plates. Original handling: Filtering was not the same, since immunoSEQ gave junction-only sequences without quality scores. The repertoire was sequenced with immunoSEQ multiplex PCR; TCRdb's copy has only in-frame clones and lacks some. V, J and clone size were drawn from that table, and D and trimming were deduced from the DNA. The sample comprises a few hundred thousand clones, roughly 78% of which are singletons, and less than 15% rests with the top ten. Trimming shortened V by 1 base and J by 1 base, and 11 bases separated the two germline ends. Germline CDR1 is SGDLS and CDR2 is YYNGEE. The CDR3 is 15 amino acids.

This sequence joins TRBV9 and TRBJ2-5; either TRBD1 or TRBD2 may fit D (7 bases each). Sequenced: PBMCs. This TCR was recovered from a woman in her thirties or forties in good health. Some clones in this sample may be carry-over from other donors' samples. CDR3 loop: CASSVRGDSQETQYF. DNA for the CDR3: TGTGCCAGCAGCGTACGGGGGGACAGCCAAGAGACCCAGTACTTC.